Below, one T cell receptor beta chain is given with its context. Its target is not known. The data stem from a study of Graves' ophthalmopathy and Graves' hyperthyroidism. In the study overall: Sampling took place at initial diagnosis, with peripheral blood obtained before any treatment.

The study enrolled ophthalmopathy donors with moderate-to-severe activity, CAS ≥3, NOSPECS ≥4 and duration under 3 months. The PBMCs had their origin in roughly 9.8 ml of fresh peripheral blood. RNA transcripts served as template for amplifying TCR beta CDR3 sequences. HTBI-primed RT-PCR formed the first round, and a multiplex PCR formed the second. TCRdb ran MiXCR on the multiplex PCR reads and lists one entry per CDR3 protein. The table records more than 40,000 distinct CDR3 sequences, 50% to 65% of them present only once. The study, taken as a whole, reports: Ophthalmopathy was separated from stable hyperthyroidism by a 13-signature model with about 86% sensitivity and around 81% specificity.

V was trimmed by 2 bases and J by 9 bases, leaving 13 bases between them. CDR3 length: 14 amino acids. The V gene's germline CDR1 is MDHEN and CDR2 SYDVKM. The chain combines TRBV28 with TRBJ1-4; D remains ambiguous. This TCR was sampled from an adult man with Graves' ophthalmopathy. Sequences were obtained from peripheral blood. The CDR3 protein is CASSLPGEGKKLFF. The CDR3 nucleotides are TGTGCCAGCAGTTTACCGGGAGAGGGAAAAAAACTGTTTTTT.